This is a list of T cell receptor beta chains from one sample in a study of regulatory T cells in long-lasting Graves disease. TCRdb re-analysed the multiplex PCR reads in MiXCR, keeping a single row per CDR3 protein. The table lists about 460,000 distinct CDR3 sequences, 14% of them singletons, with roughly a sixth in the top ten. The same data also contributed to another study, on T cells in Graves' hyperthyroidism and ophthalmopathy.

The sample here was peripheral blood mononuclear cells (PBMCs), taken at new diagnosis, from a patient treated with antithyroid drugs. The receptor set was obtained from a woman aged 50 to 60 with Graves disease. CDR3s include the opening cysteine and the closing phenylalanine or tryptophan. A D gene is named only where the DNA matches it firmly. Where a row states a size, it is once, few, many or the class of an expanded clone; other rows omit it.

.	many	TRBV7-2	TRBJ2-2	CASSLDGRNTGELFF	TGTGCCAGCAGCTTAGACGGGAGGAACACCGGGGAGCTGTTTTTT
.	many	TRBV6-5	TRBJ1-4	CASSYSGGRTEKLFF	TGTGCCAGCAGTTACTCGGGCGGACGTACGGAAAAACTGTTTTTT
TRBD1	.	TRBV5-1	TRBJ2-7	CASSLWDRVGEQYF	TGCGCCAGCAGCTTGTGGGACAGGGTGGGCGAGCAGTACTTC
.	few	TRBV19	TRBJ2-5	CASSIGGRETQYF	TGTGCCAGTAGTATCGGCGGGCGAGAGACCCAGTACTTC
TRBD1	.	TRBV18	TRBJ2-5	CASSPWTGGQETQYF	TGTGCCAGCTCACCTTGGACAGGGGGCCAAGAGACCCAGTACTTC
TRBD2	many	TRBV28	TRBJ2-1	CASSGLAGDLAEQFF	TGTGCCAGCAGTGGGTTAGCGGGAGACCTAGCTGAGCAGTTCTTC
TRBD2	.	TRBV28	TRBJ2-2	CASSFSGLAGGGELFF	TGTGCCAGCAGTTTTTCCGGACTAGCGGGAGGTGGGGAGCTGTTTTTT
TRBD2	.	TRBV27	TRBJ2-1	CASSFTLADCNEQFF	TGTGCCAGCAGTTTTACTCTAGCGGACTGCAATGAGCAGTTCTTC
.	.	TRBV13	TRBJ2-7	CASSLPSGRVPFSEQYF	TGTGCCAGCAGCCTCCCATCTGGGCGAGTGCCCTTCTCCGAGCAGTACTTC
.	many	TRBV30	TRBJ2-4	CAWSDGPGYAKNIQYF	TGTGCCTGGAGTGATGGGCCCGGATATGCCAAAAACATTCAGTACTTC
TRBD2	few	TRBV14	TRBJ2-5	CASSLKREQETQYF	TGTGCCAGCAGCCTTAAGCGGGAACAAGAGACCCAGTACTTC
.	many	TRBV3-1	TRBJ2-5	CASSQGPATRTQYF	TGTGCCAGCAGCCAAGGTCCCGCTACGAGGACCCAGTACTTC
.	.	TRBV10-3	TRBJ1-1	CAISELKGLNTEAFF	TGTGCCATCAGTGAGTTAAAGGGCTTGAACACTGAAGCTTTCTTT
.	few	TRBV5-6	TRBJ1-1	CASRDQYEQRKAFF	TGTGCCAGCAGGGATCAGTACGAGCAGAGAAAAGCTTTCTTT
TRBD2	few	TRBV5-1	TRBJ2-2	CASSPTGTSGTGELFF	TGCGCCAGCAGCCCGACCGGGACTAGCGGCACCGGGGAGCTGTTTTTT
.	many	TRBV7-6	TRBJ2-7	CASSFGSSYEQYF	TGTGCCAGCAGTTTCGGCAGCAGCTACGAGCAGTACTTC
TRBD1	few	TRBV12-3/TRBV12-4	TRBJ1-5	CASSFSGGYQPQHF	TGTGCCAGCAGTTTTTCAGGGGGCTATCAGCCCCAGCATTTT
TRBD1	.	TRBV28	TRBJ1-2	CASSLSGQDGGYTF	TGTGCCAGCAGTTTATCTGGACAGGACGGTGGCTACACCTTC
TRBD2	few	TRBV19	TRBJ2-1	CASTGGASSAGGPNNEQFF	TGTGCCAGCACCGGCGGGGCTAGCAGCGCGGGAGGGCCAAACAATGAGCAGTTCTTC
.	many	TRBV5-1	TRBJ1-1	CASHTVSMNTEAFF	TGCGCCAGCCATACCGTCAGTATGAACACTGAAGCTTTCTTT
.	many	TRBV2	TRBJ2-5	CASSVQGGTGETQYF	TGTGCCAGCAGTGTACAGGGTGGGACGGGAGAGACCCAGTACTTC
TRBD2	many	TRBV3-1	TRBJ2-7	CASSQVGSGSSYEQYF	TGTGCCAGCAGCCAGGTCGGTAGCGGGAGCTCCTACGAGCAGTACTTC
TRBD1	many	TRBV29-1	TRBJ2-7	CSVEGDRYEQYF	TGCAGCGTTGAGGGGGACAGGTACGAGCAGTACTTC
TRBD2	many	TRBV29-1	TRBJ2-1	CSVVGAGDGSYNEQFF	TGCAGCGTTGTCGGAGCGGGAGATGGATCCTACAATGAGCAGTTCTTC
.	many	TRBV12-3/TRBV12-4	TRBJ2-1	CASSIPRVRDDSEQFF	TGTGCCAGCAGTATTCCGAGGGTTCGGGATGATTCTGAGCAGTTCTTC
.	many	TRBV30	TRBJ2-7	CAWSVRWKGGSQLYEQYF	TGTGCCTGGAGTGTACGATGGAAGGGAGGCAGTCAACTCTACGAGCAGTACTTC
.	many	TRBV5-1	TRBJ1-6	CASSLNRGSPLHF	TGCGCCAGCAGCTTGAACCGGGGTTCACCCCTCCACTTT
TRBD2	few	TRBV6-1	TRBJ2-1	CASRREGENEQFF	TGTGCCAGCCGGCGGGAGGGGGAGAATGAGCAGTTCTTC